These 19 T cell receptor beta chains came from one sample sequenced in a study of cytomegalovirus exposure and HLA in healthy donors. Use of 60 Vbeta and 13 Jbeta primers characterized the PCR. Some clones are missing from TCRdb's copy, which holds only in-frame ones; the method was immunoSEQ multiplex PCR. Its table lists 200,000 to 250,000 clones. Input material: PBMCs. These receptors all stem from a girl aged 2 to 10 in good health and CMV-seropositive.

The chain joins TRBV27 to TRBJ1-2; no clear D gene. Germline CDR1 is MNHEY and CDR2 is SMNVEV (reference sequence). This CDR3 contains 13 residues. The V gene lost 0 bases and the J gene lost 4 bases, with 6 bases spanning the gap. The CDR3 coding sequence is TGTGCCAGCAGTTTATCCGGGGTCTATGGCTACACCTTC. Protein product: CASSLSGVYGYTF.

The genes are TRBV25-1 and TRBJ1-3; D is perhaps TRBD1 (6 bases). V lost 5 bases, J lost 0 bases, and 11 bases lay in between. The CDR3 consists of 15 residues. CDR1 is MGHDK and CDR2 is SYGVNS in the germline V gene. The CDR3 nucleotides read TGTGCCAGCAGTCCTGACAGGCTCTCTGGAAACACCATATATTTT. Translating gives CASSPDRLSGNTIYF.

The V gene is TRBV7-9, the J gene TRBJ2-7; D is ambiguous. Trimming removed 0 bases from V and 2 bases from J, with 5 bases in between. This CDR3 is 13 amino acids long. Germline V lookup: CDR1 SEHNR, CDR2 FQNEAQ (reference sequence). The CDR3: CASSLAGAYEQYF. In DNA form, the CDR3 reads TGTGCCAGCAGCTTAGCGGGCGCCTACGAGCAGTACTTC.

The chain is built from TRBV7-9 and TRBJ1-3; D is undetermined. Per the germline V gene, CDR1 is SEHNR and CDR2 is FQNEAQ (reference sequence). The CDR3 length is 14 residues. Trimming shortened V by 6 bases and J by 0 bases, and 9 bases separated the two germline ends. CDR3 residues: CASSRGNSGNTIYF. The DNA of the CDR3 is TGTGCCAGCAGTCGCGGCAACTCTGGAAACACCATATATTTT.

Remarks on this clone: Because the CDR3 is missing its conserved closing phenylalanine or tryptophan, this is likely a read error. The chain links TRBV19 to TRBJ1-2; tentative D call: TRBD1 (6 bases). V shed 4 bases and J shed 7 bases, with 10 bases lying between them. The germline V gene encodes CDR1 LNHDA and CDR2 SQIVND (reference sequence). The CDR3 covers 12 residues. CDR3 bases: TGTGCCAGTAGTAAAAACAGGGCTGGCTACACCCTC. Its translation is CASSKNRAGYTL.

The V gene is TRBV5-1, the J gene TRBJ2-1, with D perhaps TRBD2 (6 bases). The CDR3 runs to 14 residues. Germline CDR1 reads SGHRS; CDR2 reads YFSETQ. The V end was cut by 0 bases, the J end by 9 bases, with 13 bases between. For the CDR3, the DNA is TGCGCCAGCAGCTTGGAGACTAGTGGGTTTGAGCAGTTCTTC. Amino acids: CASSLETSGFEQFF.

Here the CDR3 DNA reads TGTGCCAGCAGCTTGCAGGGAGGAGGAAACACCATATATTTT. Translation gives CASSLQGGGNTIYF. This chain links TRBV5-4 with TRBJ1-3, with a weak D call TRBD1 (5 bases). The CDR3 contains 14 residues. V gave up 1 base and J gave up 4 bases, with 9 bases separating them. Germline CDR1 is SGHNT and CDR2 is YYREEE (reference sequence). Combining the CDR3 with reference TRBV5-4 and TRBJ1-3 gives the whole variable domain ETGVTQSPTHLIKTRGQQVTLRCSSQSGHNTVSWYQQALGQGPQFIFQYYREEENGRGNFPPRFSGLQFPNYSSELNVNALELDDSALYLCASSLQGGGNTIYFGEGSWLTVV.

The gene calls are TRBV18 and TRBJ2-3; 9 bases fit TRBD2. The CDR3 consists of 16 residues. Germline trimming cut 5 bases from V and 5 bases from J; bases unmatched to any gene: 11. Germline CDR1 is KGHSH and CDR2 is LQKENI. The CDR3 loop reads CASSSKAGGPGDTQYF. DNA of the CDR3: TGTGCCAGCTCATCTAAGGCGGGAGGGCCGGGAGATACGCAGTATTTT. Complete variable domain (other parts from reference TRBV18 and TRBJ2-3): NAGVMQNPRHLVRRRGQEARLRCSPMKGHSHVYWYRQLPEEGLKFMVYLQKENIIDESGMPKERFSAEFPKEGPSILRIQQVVRGDSAAYFCASSSKAGGPGDTQYFGPGTRLTVL.

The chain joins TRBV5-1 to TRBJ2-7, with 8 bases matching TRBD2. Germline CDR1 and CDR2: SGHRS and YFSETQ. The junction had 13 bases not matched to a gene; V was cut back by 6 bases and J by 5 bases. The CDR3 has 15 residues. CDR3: CASTKSSSGSHEQYF. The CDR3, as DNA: TGCGCCAGCACAAAATCCTCCAGCGGGAGCCACGAGCAGTACTTC.

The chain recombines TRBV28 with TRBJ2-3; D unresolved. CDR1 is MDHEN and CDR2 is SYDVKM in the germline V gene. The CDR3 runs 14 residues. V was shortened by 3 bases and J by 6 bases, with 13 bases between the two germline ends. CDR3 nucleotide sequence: TGTGCCAGCAGTTTTGGGCAGGTTTCGGATACGCAGTATTTT. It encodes CASSFGQVSDTQYF. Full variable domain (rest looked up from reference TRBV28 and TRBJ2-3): DVKVTQSSRYLVKRTGEKVFLECVQDMDHENMFWYRQDPGLGLRLIYFSYDVKMKEKGDIPEGYSVSREKKERFSLILESASTNQTSMYLCASSFGQVSDTQYFGPGTRLTVL.

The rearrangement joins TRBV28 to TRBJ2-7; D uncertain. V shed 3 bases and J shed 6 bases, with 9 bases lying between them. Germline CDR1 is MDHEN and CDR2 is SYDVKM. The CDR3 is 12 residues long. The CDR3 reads CASSFQRREQYF. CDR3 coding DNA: TGTGCCAGCAGTTTCCAGCGACGCGAGCAGTACTTC.

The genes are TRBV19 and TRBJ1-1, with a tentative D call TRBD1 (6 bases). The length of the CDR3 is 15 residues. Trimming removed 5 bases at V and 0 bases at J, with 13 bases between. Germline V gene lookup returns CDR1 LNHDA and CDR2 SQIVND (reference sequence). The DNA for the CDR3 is TGTGCCAGTAGTGGATGGGACACTATGAACACTGAAGCTTTCTTT. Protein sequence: CASSGWDTMNTEAFF.

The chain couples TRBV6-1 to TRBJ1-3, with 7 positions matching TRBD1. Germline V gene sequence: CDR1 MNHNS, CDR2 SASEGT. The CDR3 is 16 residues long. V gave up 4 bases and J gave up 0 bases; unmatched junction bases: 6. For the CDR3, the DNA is TGTGCCAGCAGTGGGCGGGACAGAACCTCTGGAAACACCATATATTTT. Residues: CASSGRDRTSGNTIYF.

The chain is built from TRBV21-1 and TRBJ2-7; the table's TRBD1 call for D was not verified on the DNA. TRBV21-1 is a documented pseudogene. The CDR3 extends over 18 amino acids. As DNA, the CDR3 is TGTGCCAGCAGCAAAGCCAGGACAGGGGAATATGGCGACTACGAGCAGTACTTC. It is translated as CASSKARTGEYGDYEQYF.

Written as DNA, the CDR3 is TGTGCCAGCTCACCAGCGGCTCCAGGGACAACTTTCTCAACTAATGAAAAACTGTTTTTT. Amino acid sequence: CASSPAAPGTTFSTNEKLFF. The V call is TRBV18, the J call TRBJ1-4, with a tentative D call TRBD1 (6 bases). Deletions cut 2 bases from V and 0 bases from J, with 22 bases between. The CDR3 spans 20 residues. The V gene's germline CDR1 is KGHSH and CDR2 LQKENI.

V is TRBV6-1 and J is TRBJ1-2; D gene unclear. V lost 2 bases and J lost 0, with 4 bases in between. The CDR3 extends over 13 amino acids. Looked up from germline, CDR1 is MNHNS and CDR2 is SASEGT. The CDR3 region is CASSETANYGYTF. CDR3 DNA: TGTGCCAGCAGTGAAACGGCTAACTATGGCTACACCTTC.

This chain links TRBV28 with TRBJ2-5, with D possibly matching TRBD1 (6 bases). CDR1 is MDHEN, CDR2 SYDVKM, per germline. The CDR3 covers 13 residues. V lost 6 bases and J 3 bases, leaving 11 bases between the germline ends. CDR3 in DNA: TGTGCCAGCAGGGACAGTTTGAAAGAGACCCAGTACTTC. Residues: CASRDSLKETQYF.

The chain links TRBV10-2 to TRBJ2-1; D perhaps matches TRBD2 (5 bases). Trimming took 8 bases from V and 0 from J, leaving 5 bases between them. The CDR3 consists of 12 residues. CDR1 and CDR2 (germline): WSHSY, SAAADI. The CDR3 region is CASAGSYNEQFF. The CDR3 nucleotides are TGCGCCAGCGCGGGCTCCTACAATGAGCAGTTCTTC.

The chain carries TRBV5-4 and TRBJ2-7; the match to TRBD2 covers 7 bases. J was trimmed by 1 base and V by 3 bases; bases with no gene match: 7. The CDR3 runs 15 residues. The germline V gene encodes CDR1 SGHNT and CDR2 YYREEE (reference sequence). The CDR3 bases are TGTGCCAGCAGCTCCCCCCGGGAGGCGTCCTACGAGCAGTACTTC. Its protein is CASSSPREASYEQYF.